A single sample is the source of the 8 T cell receptor beta chains below, sequenced in a study of blood T cell repertoires in COVID-19 (dated by TCRdb to 2018 to 2020). The library was made by the immunoSEQ multiplex PCR assay. Held by TCRdb, this immuneACCESS table contains in-frame sequences only and omits some clones. Under half of the omission traces to an unresolved V gene where checked; the cause of the rest is unknown. This sample gives 400,000 to 450,000 clones in total; about nine tenths of them show up just once. Together, the top ten hold more than 1.4% of the sample. Material: peripheral blood. The source of these receptors is a woman aged 25 to 39 with active or convalescent COVID-19.

This clone was counted once. The chain links TRBV6-5 to TRBJ1-2; D call uncertain. Trimming removed 0 bases from V and 4 bases from J, with 15 bases in between. The germline CDR1 and CDR2 sequences are MNHEY and SVGAGI. This CDR3 spans 16 amino acids. In DNA, the CDR3 is TGTGCCAGCAGTTACTCCGAGGCAGCCGCCTTCTATGGCTACACCTTC. Its protein product is CASSYSEAAAFYGYTF.

The gene calls are TRBV6-5 and TRBJ1-1; D gene uncertain. Germline CDR1 MNHEY, CDR2 SVGAGI. This CDR3 contains 16 residues. With 0 bases removed from V and 0 bases from J, the gap between germline ends came to 11 bases. The CDR3 protein is CASSYSAVNMNTEAFF. The CDR3 nucleotides read TGTGCCAGCAGTTACTCGGCAGTCAACATGAACACTGAAGCTTTCTTT.

V gene TRBV3-1 (or the pseudogene TRBV3-2) combines with J gene TRBJ1-2, with 10 nucleotides matching TRBD1. From germline, CDR1 is LGHDT and CDR2 YNNKEL (reference sequence). Trimming at V came to 5 bases and at J to 4 bases, leaving 13 bases not matched to a gene. The CDR3 covers 17 residues. CDR3 amino acids: CASSIRDRGNWGYGYTF. The CDR3 DNA is TGTGCCAGCAGCATCCGGGACAGGGGTAATTGGGGCTATGGCTACACCTTC.

This clone occurred once. The V and J genes are TRBV4-1 and TRBJ2-7; no clear D. CDR1 MGHRA and CDR2 YSYEKL come from the germline V gene. The V end was cut by 0 bases, the J end by 7 bases, with 4 bases between. The CDR3 is made up of 11 amino acids. The CDR3 reads CASSQDLEQYF. CDR3 DNA sequence: TGCGCCAGCAGCCAAGATCTAGAGCAGTACTTC.

The chain is built from TRBV11-2 and TRBJ2-1; 9 bases agree with TRBD1. Trimming at V came to 5 bases and at J to 4 bases, leaving 6 bases not matched to a gene. CDR1 is SGHAT, CDR2 FQNNGV, per germline. The CDR3 totals 15 residues. The CDR3 region is CASSPLGQGYNEQFF. The CDR3 DNA reads as TGTGCCAGCAGCCCCCTCGGACAGGGGTACAATGAGCAGTTCTTC.

The chain has TRBV5-6 and TRBJ1-1; TRBD1 agrees at 8 bases. The trim removed 2 bases at V and 0 bases at J, leaving 3 bases unmatched. This CDR3 contains 15 residues. Germline V lookup: CDR1 SGHDT, CDR2 YYEEEE. CDR3 nucleotides: TGTGCCAGCAGCTTTTGGACAGGGCTGAACACTGAAGCTTTCTTT. It specifies CASSFWTGLNTEAFF. Variable domain in full (rest from reference TRBV5-6 and TRBJ1-1): DAGVTQSPTHLIKTRGQQVTLRCSPKSGHDTVSWYQQALGQGPQFIFQYYEEEERQRGNFPDRFSGHQFPNYSSELNVNALLLGDSALYLCASSFWTGLNTEAFFGQGTRLTVV.

The CDR3 spells CASSFSGTTLSEQFF. The CDR3 bases are TGCGCCAGCAGCTTTAGCGGGACGACCCTCAGTGAGCAGTTCTTC. The rearrangement links TRBV5-1 to TRBJ2-1; 8 nucleotides line up with TRBD2. The junction had 10 bases not matched to a gene; V was cut back by 2 bases and J by 9 bases. Germline CDR1 reads SGHRS; CDR2 reads YFSETQ. The CDR3 is 15 amino acids.

V and J are TRBV19 and TRBJ2-7; D is unresolved. This CDR3 region has 14 residues. Germline V lookup: CDR1 LNHDA, CDR2 SQIVND (reference sequence). V was pared by 3 bases and J by 3 bases, with 12 bases between. The CDR3: CASSIKSDGYEQYF. CDR3 nucleotide sequence: TGTGCCAGTAGTATTAAGAGCGACGGCTACGAGCAGTACTTC. The full variable domain, with the rest looked up from reference TRBV19 and TRBJ2-7, is DGGITQSPKYLFRKEGQNVTLSCEQNLNHDAMYWYRQDPGQGLRLIYYSQIVNDFQKGDIAEGYSVSREKKESFPLTVTSAQKNPTAFYLCASSIKSDGYEQYFGPGTRLTVT.